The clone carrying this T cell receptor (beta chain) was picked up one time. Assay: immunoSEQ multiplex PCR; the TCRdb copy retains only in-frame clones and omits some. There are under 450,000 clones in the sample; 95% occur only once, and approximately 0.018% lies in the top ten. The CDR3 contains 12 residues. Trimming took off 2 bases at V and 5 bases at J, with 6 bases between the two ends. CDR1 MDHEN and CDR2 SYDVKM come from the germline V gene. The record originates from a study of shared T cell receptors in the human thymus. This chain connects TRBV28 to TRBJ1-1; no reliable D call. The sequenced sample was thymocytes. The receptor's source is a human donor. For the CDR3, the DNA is TGTGCCAGCAGTTTAGGGGTAACTGAAGCTTTCTTT. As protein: CASSLGVTEAFF.